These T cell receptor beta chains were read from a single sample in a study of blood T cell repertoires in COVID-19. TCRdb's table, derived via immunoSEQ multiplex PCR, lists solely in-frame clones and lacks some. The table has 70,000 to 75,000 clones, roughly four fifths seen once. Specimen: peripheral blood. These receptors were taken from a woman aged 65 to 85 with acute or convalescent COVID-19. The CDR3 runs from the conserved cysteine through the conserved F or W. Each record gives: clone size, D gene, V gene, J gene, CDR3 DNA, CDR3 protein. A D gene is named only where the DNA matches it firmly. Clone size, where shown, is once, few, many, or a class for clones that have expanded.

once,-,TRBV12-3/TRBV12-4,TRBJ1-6,TGTGCCAGCAATAGGTTTGGGGGGCCCCTCCACTTT,CASNRFGGPLHF
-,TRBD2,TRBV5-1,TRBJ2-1,TGCGCCAGCAGCCCGCGGGAGACGACCTCCTACAATGAGCAGTTCTTC,CASSPRETTSYNEQFF
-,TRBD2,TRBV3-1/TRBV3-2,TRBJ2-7,TGTGCCAGCAGCCAAGTTCTAGCGGCCCACGAGCAGTACTTC,CASSQVLAAHEQYF
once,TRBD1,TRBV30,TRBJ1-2,TGTGCCTCCCCGGGGACAGGGGGGCTCTTGGTTGGCTACACCTTC,CASPGTGGLLVGYTF
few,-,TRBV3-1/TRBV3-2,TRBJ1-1,TGTGCCAGCAGCCACGGCGGGTGGGGAACCACTGAAGCTTTCTTT,CASSHGGWGTTEAFF
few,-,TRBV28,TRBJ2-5,TGTGCCACGGCGGGTTCGACTGAAGAGTTTGGACGTCGAGAGACCCAGTACTTC,CATAGSTEEFGRRETQYF
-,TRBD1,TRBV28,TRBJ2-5,TGTGCCAGCAGGGACAGGGGGCGGATGGAGACCCAGTACTTC,CASRDRGRMETQYF
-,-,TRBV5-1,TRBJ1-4,TGCGCCAGCAGCCCCGTCGCTGGGTCGGGTGAAAAACTGTTTTTT,CASSPVAGSGEKLFF
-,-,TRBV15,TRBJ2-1,TGTGCCACCAGCAGAGTAAGCGCCTCCTACAATGAGCAGTTCTTC,CATSRVSASYNEQFF
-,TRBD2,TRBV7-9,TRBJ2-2,TGTGCCAGCAGCCCTAGACTAGCGGGAGCTTCGGGGGAGCTGTTTTTT,CASSPRLAGASGELFF
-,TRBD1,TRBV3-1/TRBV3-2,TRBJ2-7,TGTGCCAGCAGCCAGGCCAGGGGGCGTTACGAGCAGTACTTC,CASSQARGRYEQYF
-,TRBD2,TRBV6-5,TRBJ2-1,TGTGCCAGCAGTTATGAAGGCCTAGCGGGGTACAATGAGCAGTTCTTC,CASSYEGLAGYNEQFF
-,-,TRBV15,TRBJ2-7,TGTGCCACCAGCATGGGGGCGGGAGCACCCTACGAGCAGTACTTC,CATSMGAGAPYEQYF
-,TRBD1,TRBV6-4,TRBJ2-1,TGTGCCAGCAGTGTGGACAGGGGGCTAACAAATGAGCAGTTCTTC,CASSVDRGLTNEQFF
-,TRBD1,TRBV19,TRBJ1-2,TGTGCCAGTACCGGGACAGCTAACTATGGCTACACCTTC,CASTGTANYGYTF
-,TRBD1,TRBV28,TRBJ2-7,TGTGCCAGCACCGAAACGGACAGGGCCTACGAGCAGTACTTC,CASTETDRAYEQYF
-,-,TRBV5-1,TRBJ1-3,TGCGCCAGCAGCTTGGACAGCCCTGGAAACACCATATATTTT,CASSLDSPGNTIYF
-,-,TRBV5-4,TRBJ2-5,TGTGCCAGCAGCTTCGGGACAAAAGAGACCCAGTACTTC,CASSFGTKETQYF
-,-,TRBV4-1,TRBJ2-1,TGCGCCAGCAGCCAACAGGAGGACTACAATGAGCAGTTCTTC,CASSQQEDYNEQFF
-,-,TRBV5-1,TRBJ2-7,TGCGCCAGCAGCTCCCAGGACAGCACCCACGAGCAGTACTTC,CASSSQDSTHEQYF
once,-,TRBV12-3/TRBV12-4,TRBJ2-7,TGTGCCAGCAGTTTACTGGGCGCCAACGAGCAGTACTTC,CASSLLGANEQYF
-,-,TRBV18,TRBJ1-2,TGTGCCAGCTCACCTTTCGCGTCAGGGATGGATGGCTACACCTTC,CASSPFASGMDGYTF
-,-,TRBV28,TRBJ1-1,TGTGCCAGCACAGGGGATTCCGGCACTGAAGCTTTCTTT,CASTGDSGTEAFF
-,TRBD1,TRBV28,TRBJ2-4,TGTGCCAGCAGTTTGTGGGGGACAGGGGCAAACATTCAGTACTTC,CASSLWGTGANIQYF
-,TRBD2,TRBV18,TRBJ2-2,TGTGCCAGCTCACCACCGGGACTAGCGGGAGGAGGGAGCACCGGGGAGCTGTTTTTT,CASSPPGLAGGGSTGELFF
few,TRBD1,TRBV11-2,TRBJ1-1,TGTGCCAGCAGCTTGGCCCGACAGGGGTACACTGAAGCTTTCTTT,CASSLARQGYTEAFF
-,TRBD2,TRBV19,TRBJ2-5,TGTGCCAGTAGGGGACTAGCGGGAGGGGGCCAAGAGACCCAGTACTTC,CASRGLAGGGQETQYF
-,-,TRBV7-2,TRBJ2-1,TGTGCCAGCAGCTGGAGTAGCCCGGGAGAGCAGTTCTTC,CASSWSSPGEQFF
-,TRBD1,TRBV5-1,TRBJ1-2,TGCGCCAGCAGCCCGCAGGGACAGGGACTCGGCTATGGCTACACCTTC,CASSPQGQGLGYGYTF
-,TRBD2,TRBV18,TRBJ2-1,TGTGCCAGCTCAGACACTAGCGGGAGGGCCAATGAGCAGTTCTTC,CASSDTSGRANEQFF
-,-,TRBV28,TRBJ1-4,TGTGCCAGCACCAAAGGAGGAGGGGTGAATGAAAAACTGTTTTTT,CASTKGGGVNEKLFF
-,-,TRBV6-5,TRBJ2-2,TGTGCCAGCCTTGTGACAGCAGTTACCGGGGAGCTGTTTTTT,CASLVTAVTGELFF
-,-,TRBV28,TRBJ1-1,TGTGCCAGCAGTTTCTGGCTCCGCAGGATAAACACTGAAGCTTTCTTT,CASSFWLRRINTEAFF
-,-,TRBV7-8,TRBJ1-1,TGTGCCAGCAGCATCAGCAGGGGTCAGAACACTGAAGCTTTCTTT,CASSISRGQNTEAFF
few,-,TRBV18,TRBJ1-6,TGTGCCAGCTCACTAATTACGACACGGACGGCAGCGGTGGCCCTCCACTTT,CASSLITTRTAAVALHF
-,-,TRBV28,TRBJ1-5,TGTGCCAGCAGTTCCTTGGCCTCGGAGGGGAATCAGCCCCAGCATTTT,CASSSLASEGNQPQHF
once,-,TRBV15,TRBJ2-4,TGTGCCACCAGCAGGGGGCAGGTCCGTCGGGCGTCCCGAAACATTCAGTACTTC,CATSRGQVRRASRNIQYF
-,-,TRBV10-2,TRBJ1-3,TGCGCCAGCAGTACTAGACCGTACTCTGGAAACACCATATATTTT,CASSTRPYSGNTIYF
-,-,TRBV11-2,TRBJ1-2,TGTGCCAGCAGCCTCCTTGGGGGGGACTATGGCTACACCTTC,CASSLLGGDYGYTF
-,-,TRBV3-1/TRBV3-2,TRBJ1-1,TGTGCCAGCAGCCAAAATACAAGGAACACTGAAGCTTTCTTT,CASSQNTRNTEAFF
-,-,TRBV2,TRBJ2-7,TGTGCCAGCAGTGGGCTGTGGGAGCAGTACTTC,CASSGLWEQYF
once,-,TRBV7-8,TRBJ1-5,TGTGCCAGCAGCTTAGTAATACAGGGCAATCAGCCCCAGCATTTT,CASSLVIQGNQPQHF
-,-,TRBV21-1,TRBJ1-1,TGTGCCAGTCAGTGGCCGAGGGCTTTCTTT,CASQWPRAFF
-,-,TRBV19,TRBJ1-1,TGTGCCAGTAGTCCCACCAGGGTGGAGACTGAAGCTTTCTTT,CASSPTRVETEAFF
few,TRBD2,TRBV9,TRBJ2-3,TGTGCCAGCAGCGTAGTATCGGGAGGGTTGTCAGATACGCAGTATTTT,CASSVVSGGLSDTQYF
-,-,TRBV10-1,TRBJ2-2,TGCGCCAGCAGTGAGAACGGCGGTTCGAACACCGGGGAGCTGTTTTTT,CASSENGGSNTGELFF
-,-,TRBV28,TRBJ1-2,TGTGCCAGCACCCGGGGGGATGGCTACACCTTC,CASTRGDGYTF
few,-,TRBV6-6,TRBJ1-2,TGTGCCAGCAGTTACATCGGGCGGGACCGCCAAGACACCTTC,CASSYIGRDRQDTF
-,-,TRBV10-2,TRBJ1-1,TGCGCCAGCAGTGGGCAGGGCTATAACACTGAAGCTTTCTTT,CASSGQGYNTEAFF
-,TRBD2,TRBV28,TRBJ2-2,TGTGCCAGCGGACTAGCGGGAGGGCCGGTCGGGGAGCTGTTTTTT,CASGLAGGPVGELFF
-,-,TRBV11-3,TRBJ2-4,TGTGCCAGCAGCTTAGGGGCCTCAAACATTCAGTACTTC,CASSLGASNIQYF
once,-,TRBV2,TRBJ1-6,TGTGCCAGCAACTCGGGGAGGCCCTATAATTCACCCCTCCACTTT,CASNSGRPYNSPLHF
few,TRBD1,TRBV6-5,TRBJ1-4,TGTGCCAGCAGGAGGGGGCGGACTAATGAAAAACTGTTTTTT,CASRRGRTNEKLFF
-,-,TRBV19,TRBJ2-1,TGTGCCAGTAGTATTTCCCTCCTGAGCTCCTACAATGAGCAGTTCTTC,CASSISLLSSYNEQFF
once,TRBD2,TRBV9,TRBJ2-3,TGTGCCAGCAGCGTATCTATTAGCGGGAGAACTCCAAGTCCCACAGATACGCAGTATTTT,CASSVSISGRTPSPTDTQYF
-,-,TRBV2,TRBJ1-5,TGTGCCAGCAACCAGGGGAGATTGAGCAATCAGCCCCAGCATTTT,CASNQGRLSNQPQHF
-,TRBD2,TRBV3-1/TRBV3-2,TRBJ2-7,TGTGCCAGCAGCCTAGCGGGGGCCCACTACGAGCAGTACTTC,CASSLAGAHYEQYF
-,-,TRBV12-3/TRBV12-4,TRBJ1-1,TGTGCCAGCAGACCCAGGGTGTCGACTGAAGCTTTCTTT,CASRPRVSTEAFF
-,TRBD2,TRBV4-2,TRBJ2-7,TGTGCCAGCAGCCAACAAAGCGGGACTAGCGGGGAATACGAGCAGTACTTC,CASSQQSGTSGEYEQYF
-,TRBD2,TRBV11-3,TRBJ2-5,TGTGCCAGCAGCTACGGCGGTAGCGGGAGGGGGGAAGAGACCCAGTACTTC,CASSYGGSGRGEETQYF